This TCR beta chain was found in a study of OX40 agonist ivuxolimab in advanced cancers. Study summary: One patient with hepatocellular carcinoma and two with cutaneous melanoma, three in all, had partial responses.

Sequencing was performed with immunoSEQ multiplex PCR; in TCRdb, only in-frame clones are kept and a portion is missing. The table lists 6,500 to 7,000 clones, about 84% of them singletons. Per the germline V gene, CDR1 is MNHNS and CDR2 is SASEGT. This CDR3 comprises 15 residues. Trimming shortened V by 1 base and J by 6 bases, and 16 bases separated the two germline ends. Cycle 7 day 1, cycle 4 day 1, and baseline were the timepoints at which blood was sampled. This clone is large (0.1 to 1%). Its antigen is still unknown. Findings and limits, study-wide: Antigen targets of the expanded peripheral T cells went undetermined. At 0.1 to 3.0 mg/kg and by week 6, clonal expansion occurred in CD4+ and CD8+ blood T cells.

The rearrangement links TRBV6-1 to TRBJ2-7; tentatively, D is TRBD2 (7 bases). The material sequenced was CD4+ or CD8+ T cells sorted from blood, taken in a trial of the OX40 agonist ivuxolimab. This clonotype was sampled from an adult with an advanced solid tumor such as melanoma, head and neck, liver or kidney cancer. This CDR3 is CASSEGSGGAGEQYF. The CDR3 bases are TGTGCCAGCAGTGAAGGGAGTGGGGGGGCCGGCGAGCAGTACTTC.